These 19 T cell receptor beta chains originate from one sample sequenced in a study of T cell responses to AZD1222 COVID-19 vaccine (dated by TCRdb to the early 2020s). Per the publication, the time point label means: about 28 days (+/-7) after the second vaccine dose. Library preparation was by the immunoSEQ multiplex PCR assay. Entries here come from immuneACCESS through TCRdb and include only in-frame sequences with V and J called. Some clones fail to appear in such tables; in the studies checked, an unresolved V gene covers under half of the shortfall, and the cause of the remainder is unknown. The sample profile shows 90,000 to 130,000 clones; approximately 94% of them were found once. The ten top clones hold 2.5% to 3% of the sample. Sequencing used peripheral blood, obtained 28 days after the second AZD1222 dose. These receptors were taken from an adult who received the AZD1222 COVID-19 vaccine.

CDR3 sequence reads: CASSHLVEQYF. The CDR3 DNA is TGTGCCAGCAGCCATTTGGTCGAGCAGTACTTC. The V gene is TRBV7-9, the J gene TRBJ2-7; D unresolved. Trimming removed 5 bases from V and 6 bases from J, with 8 bases in between. Germline values: CDR1 SEHNR, CDR2 FQNEAQ (reference sequence). CDR3 length: 11 amino acids.

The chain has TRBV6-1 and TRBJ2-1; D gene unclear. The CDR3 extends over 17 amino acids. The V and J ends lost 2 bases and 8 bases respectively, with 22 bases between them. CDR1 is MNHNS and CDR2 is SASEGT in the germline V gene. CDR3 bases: TGTGCCAGCAGTGAATCCCCCTCTTTATGGATAGCCTATGAGCAGTTCTTC. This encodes CASSESPSLWIAYEQFF.

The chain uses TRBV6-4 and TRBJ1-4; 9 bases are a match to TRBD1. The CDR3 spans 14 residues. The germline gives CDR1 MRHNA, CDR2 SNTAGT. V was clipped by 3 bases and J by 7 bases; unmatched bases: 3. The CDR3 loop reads CASSEGQGGEKLFF. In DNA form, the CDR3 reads TGTGCCAGCAGTGAGGGACAGGGCGGTGAAAAACTGTTTTTT.

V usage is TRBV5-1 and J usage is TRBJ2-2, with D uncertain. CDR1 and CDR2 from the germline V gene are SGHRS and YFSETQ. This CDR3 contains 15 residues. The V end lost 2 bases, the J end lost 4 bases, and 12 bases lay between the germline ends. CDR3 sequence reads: CASSLELSITGELFF. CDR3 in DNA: TGCGCCAGCAGCTTAGAATTGAGTATCACCGGGGAGCTGTTTTTT.

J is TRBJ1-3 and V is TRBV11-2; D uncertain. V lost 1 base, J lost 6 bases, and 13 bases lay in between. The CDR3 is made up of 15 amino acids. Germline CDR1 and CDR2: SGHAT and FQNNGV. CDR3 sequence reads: CASSLAATELNTIYF. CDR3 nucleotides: TGTGCCAGCAGCTTAGCGGCCACAGAATTAAACACCATATATTTT.

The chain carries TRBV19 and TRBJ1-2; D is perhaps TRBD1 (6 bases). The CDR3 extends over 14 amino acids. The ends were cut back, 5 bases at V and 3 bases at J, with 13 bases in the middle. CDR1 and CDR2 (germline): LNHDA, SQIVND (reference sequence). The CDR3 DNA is TGTGCCAGTAGTCCACAGGGCGAATACTATGGCTACACCTTC. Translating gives CASSPQGEYYGYTF.

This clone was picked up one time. The CDR3 DNA reads as TGTGCCAGCTCACCGCTAGCGGCCTCCTACAATGAGCAGTTCTTC. Its translation: CASSPLAASYNEQFF. V usage is TRBV18 and J usage is TRBJ2-1, with 7 bases identical to TRBD2. V shed 3 bases and J 0 bases; nucleotides not matched to a gene: 2. The CDR3 is 15 amino acids. CDR1 and CDR2 (germline): KGHSH, LQKENI. The entire variable domain, with the rest obtained from reference TRBV18 and TRBJ2-1, is as follows: NAGVMQNPRHLVRRRGQEARLRCSPMKGHSHVYWYRQLPEEGLKFMVYLQKENIIDESGMPKERFSAEFPKEGPSILRIQQVVRGDSAAYFCASSPLAASYNEQFFGPGTRLTVL.

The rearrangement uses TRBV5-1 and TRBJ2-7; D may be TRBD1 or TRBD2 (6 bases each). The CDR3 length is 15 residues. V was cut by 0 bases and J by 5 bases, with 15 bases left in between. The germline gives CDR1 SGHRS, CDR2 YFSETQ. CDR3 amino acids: CASSLGGAGVDEQYF. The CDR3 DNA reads TGCGCCAGCAGCTTGGGCGGGGCAGGGGTGGACGAGCAGTACTTC.

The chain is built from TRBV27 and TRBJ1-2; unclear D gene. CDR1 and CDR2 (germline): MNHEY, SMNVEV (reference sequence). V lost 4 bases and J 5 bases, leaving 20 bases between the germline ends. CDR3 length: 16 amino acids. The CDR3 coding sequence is TGTGCCAGCAGTTCCGGACCTAGCCTATGGCCTTATGGCTACACCTTC. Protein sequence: CASSSGPSLWPYGYTF.

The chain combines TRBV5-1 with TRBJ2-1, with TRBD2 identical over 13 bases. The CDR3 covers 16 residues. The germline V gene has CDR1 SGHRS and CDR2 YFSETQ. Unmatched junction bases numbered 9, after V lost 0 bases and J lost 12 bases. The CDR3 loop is CASSLASTSGRVGQFF. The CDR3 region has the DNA TGCGCCAGCAGCTTGGCCTCTACTAGCGGGAGGGTCGGGCAGTTCTTC.

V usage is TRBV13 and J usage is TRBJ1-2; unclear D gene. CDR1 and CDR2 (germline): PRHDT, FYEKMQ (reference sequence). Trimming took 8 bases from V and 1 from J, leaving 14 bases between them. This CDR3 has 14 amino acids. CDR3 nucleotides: TGTGCCAGCGGGCGGGTAAGCGGTAACTATGGCTACACCTTC. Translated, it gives CASGRVSGNYGYTF.

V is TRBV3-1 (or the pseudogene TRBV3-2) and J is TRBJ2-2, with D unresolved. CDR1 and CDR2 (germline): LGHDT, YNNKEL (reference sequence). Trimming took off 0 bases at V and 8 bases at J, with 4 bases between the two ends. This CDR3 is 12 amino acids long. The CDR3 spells CASSQDRGELFF. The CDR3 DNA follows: TGTGCCAGCAGCCAAGATAGAGGGGAGCTGTTTTTT.

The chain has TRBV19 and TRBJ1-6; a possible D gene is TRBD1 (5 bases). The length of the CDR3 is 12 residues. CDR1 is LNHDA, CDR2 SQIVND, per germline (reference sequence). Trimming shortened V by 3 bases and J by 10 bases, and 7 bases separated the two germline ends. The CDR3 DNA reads TGTGCCAGTAGTATGAGGGGATCACCCCTCCACTTT. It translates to CASSMRGSPLHF.

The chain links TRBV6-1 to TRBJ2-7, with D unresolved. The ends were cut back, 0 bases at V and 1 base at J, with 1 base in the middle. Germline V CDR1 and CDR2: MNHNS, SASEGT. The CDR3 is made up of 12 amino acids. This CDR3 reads CASSEASYEQYF. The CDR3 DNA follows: TGTGCCAGCAGTGAAGCGTCCTACGAGCAGTACTTC.

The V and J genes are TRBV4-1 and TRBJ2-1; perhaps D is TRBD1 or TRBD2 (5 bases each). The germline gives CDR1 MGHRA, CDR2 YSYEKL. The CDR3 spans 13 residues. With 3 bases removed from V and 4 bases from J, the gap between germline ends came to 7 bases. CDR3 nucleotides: TGCGCCAGCAGCCAGGGACCTTACAATGAGCAGTTCTTC. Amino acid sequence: CASSQGPYNEQFF.

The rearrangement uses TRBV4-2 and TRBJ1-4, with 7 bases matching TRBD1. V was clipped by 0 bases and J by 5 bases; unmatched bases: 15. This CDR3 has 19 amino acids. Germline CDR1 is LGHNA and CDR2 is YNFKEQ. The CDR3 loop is CASSQDGLQGRPINEKLFF. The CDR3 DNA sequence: TGTGCCAGCAGCCAAGACGGGCTACAGGGGCGGCCTATCAATGAAAAACTGTTTTTT.

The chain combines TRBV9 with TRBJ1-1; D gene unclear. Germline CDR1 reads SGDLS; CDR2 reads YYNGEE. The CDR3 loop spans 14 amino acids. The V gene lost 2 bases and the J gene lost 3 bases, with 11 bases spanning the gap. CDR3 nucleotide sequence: TGTGCCAGCAGCGTGTTTGTTGGAGACACTGAAGCTTTCTTT. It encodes CASSVFVGDTEAFF.

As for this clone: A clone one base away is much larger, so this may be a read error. This CDR3 is CASSLGRAYGYTF. DNA for the CDR3: TGTGCCAGCAGCTTAGGCAGGGCCTATGGCTACACCTTC. V gene TRBV13 combines with J gene TRBJ1-2; weak D call: TRBD1 (5 bases). Deletions cut 0 bases from V and 4 bases from J, with 6 bases between. The CDR3 runs to 13 residues. Germline V gives CDR1 PRHDT, CDR2 FYEKMQ (reference sequence).

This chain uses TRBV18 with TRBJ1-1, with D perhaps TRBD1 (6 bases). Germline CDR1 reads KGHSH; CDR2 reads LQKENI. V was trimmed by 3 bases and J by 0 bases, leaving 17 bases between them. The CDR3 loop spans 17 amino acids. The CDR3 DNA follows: TGTGCCAGCTCACCTAACACCGTAAAGGGGGTGAACACTGAAGCTTTCTTT. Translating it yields CASSPNTVKGVNTEAFF.